These 27 T cell receptor beta chains share one sample of origin, sequenced in a study of human T cells and chemical hapten exposure. Time point noted: patch test 1, 2 weeks after DPC sensitization. Treatment given: therapeutic diphenylcyclopropenone sensitization with weekly scalp DPC. Each CDR3 protein gets one entry after TCRdb re-called the RACE reads with MiXCR. The repertoire holds roughly 200,000 distinct CDR3 sequences, approximately 20% seen once, with roughly 6.7% in the top ten. The sequenced sample was whole blood, obtained in connection with sensitization to the hapten diphenylcyclopropenone (DPC). These receptors were collected from a woman in her forties or fifties with alopecia areata. Some clones in this sample may be carry-over from other donors' samples.

This clonotype appeared a single time. Since the CDR3 does not end with the conserved phenylalanine or tryptophan, this likely comes from a read error. The chain is built from TRBV3-1 and TRBJ2-5; possibly TRBD1 for D (6 bases). The germline gives CDR1 LGHDT, CDR2 YNNKEL (reference sequence). Trimming took off 1 base at V and 0 bases at J, with 9 bases between the two ends. The CDR3 spans 15 residues. Here the CDR3 DNA reads TGTGCCAGCAGCCAAGCAAGGACAGACCAAGAGACCCAGTACCTC. This sequence encodes CASSQARTDQETQYL.

This rearrangement joins TRBV12-3 or TRBV12-4 to TRBJ2-5; weak D call: TRBD2 (5 bases). With 6 bases removed from V and 7 bases from J, the gap between germline ends came to 12 bases. The CDR3 loop spans 12 amino acids. CDR3 in amino acids: CASSTGIGTQYF. The CDR3 DNA follows: TGTGCCAGCAGCACCGGGATTGGGACCCAGTACTTC.

This clonotype has a handful of counts. V gene TRBV28 combines with J gene TRBJ1-3; 9 positions match TRBD1. The CDR3 runs 16 residues. CDR1 MDHEN and CDR2 SYDVKM come from the germline V gene. V lost 4 bases to trimming and J lost 3 bases; unmatched junction nucleotides: 7. The CDR3: CASSSSGQGYGNTIYF. CDR3 nucleotide sequence: TGTGCCAGCAGTTCCTCCGGACAGGGGTATGGAAACACCATATATTTT.

The chain has TRBV20-1 and TRBJ2-2; no definite D call. Between the trimmed V and J ends, which lost 0 bases and 6 bases, there was a span of 11 bases. This CDR3 is 14 amino acids long. Germline assignment: CDR1 DFQATT and CDR2 SNEGSKA (reference sequence). The CDR3 bases are TGCAGTGCTAGAGATAGGTCCTGGCCCGGGGAGCTGTTTTTT. The encoded protein is CSARDRSWPGELFF.

CDR3 in amino acids: CSVETGKNTEAFF. The CDR3 DNA reads as TGCAGCGTAGAAACAGGGAAGAACACTGAAGCTTTCTTT. The rearrangement uses TRBV29-1 and TRBJ1-1, with TRBD1 as a possible D gene (6 bases). Trimming cost V 6 bases and J 1 base, with 12 bases left between them. The V gene's germline CDR1 is SQVTM and CDR2 ANQGSEA. The CDR3 loop spans 13 amino acids.

This clonotype has more than one count but fewer than ten. The chain couples TRBV7-9 to TRBJ1-1; D perhaps matches TRBD1 (6 bases). This CDR3 contains 19 residues. The V gene's germline CDR1 is SEHNR and CDR2 FQNEAQ (reference sequence). Trimming pared 5 bases from V and 4 bases from J, leaving 29 bases between. The CDR3 DNA reads as TGTGCCAGCAGCCCGGAGGCCTGGAGGGGGGGAGACGGGGGCACTGAAGCTTTCTTT. This codes for CASSPEAWRGGDGGTEAFF.

V usage is TRBV6-5 and J usage is TRBJ2-1, with D maybe TRBD2 (6 bases). Between the trimmed V and J ends, which lost 6 bases and 7 bases, there was a span of 13 bases. The CDR3 runs 13 residues. The V gene's germline CDR1 is MNHEY and CDR2 SVGAGI. CDR3 nucleotides: TGTGCCAGCAGCTTATATCGGGGGAATGAGCAGTTCTTC. Protein: CASSLYRGNEQFF.

V is TRBV7-2 and J is TRBJ1-2, with D tentatively TRBD1 (6 bases). CDR3 size: 14 residues. The V end lost 2 bases, the J end lost 1 base, and 8 bases lay between the germline ends. The germline V gene has CDR1 SGHTA and CDR2 FQGNSA. Here the CDR3 reads CASSLNRVNYGYTF. The CDR3 DNA reads as TGTGCCAGCAGCTTAAACAGGGTTAACTATGGCTACACCTTC.

This clonotype was observed a few times. The chain is built from TRBV12-3 or TRBV12-4 and TRBJ2-6; D remains ambiguous. The CDR3 totals 19 residues. V was cut by 3 bases and J by 0 bases, with 18 bases left in between. The CDR3 region is CASSFTLGNRDSGANVLTF. In DNA, the CDR3 is TGTGCCAGCAGTTTCACGTTGGGAAATCGCGACTCTGGGGCCAACGTCCTGACTTTC.

This clonotype was seen ten or more times. V gene TRBV29-1 combines with J gene TRBJ1-2; weak D call: TRBD1 (6 bases). The CDR3 has 11 residues. V was cut by 7 bases and J by 7 bases, with 13 bases left in between. CDR1 is SQVTM and CDR2 is ANQGSEA in the germline V gene. Here the CDR3 DNA reads TGCAGCGCTCCCGAAGGGGGTGGCTACACCTTC. It translates to CSAPEGGGYTF.

The rearrangement joins TRBV9 to TRBJ2-1; the D gene is possibly TRBD2 (5 bases). The CDR3 is made up of 14 amino acids. The germline V gene has CDR1 SGDLS and CDR2 YYNGEE. Trimming took 3 bases from V and 7 from J, leaving 14 bases between them. The DNA of the CDR3 is TGTGCCAGCAGCGAGACGGGGTTGGGGAATGAGCAGTTCTTC. Encoded protein: CASSETGLGNEQFF. The full variable domain, rest sourced from reference TRBV9 and TRBJ2-1, is DSGVTQTPKHLITATGQRVTLRCSPRSGDLSVYWYQQSLDQGLQFLIQYYNGEERAKGNILERFSAQQFPDLHSELNLSSLELGDSALYFCASSETGLGNEQFFGPGTRLTVL.

This clonotype showed up just a few times. The V and J genes are TRBV11-1 and TRBJ1-1; 8 nucleotides align to TRBD1. CDR1 is SGHAT and CDR2 is FQDESV in the germline V gene (reference sequence). This CDR3 region has 17 residues. Trimming took 7 bases from V and 6 from J; bases not matched to a gene: 19. CDR3 sequence: CASTRRSGMGTGAEAFF. The CDR3 DNA reads as TGTGCCAGCACCCGGAGGTCGGGGATGGGGACAGGTGCTGAAGCTTTCTTT.

The chain combines TRBV6-5 with TRBJ1-6, with 7 nucleotides matching TRBD1. Unmatched junction bases numbered 4, after V lost 5 bases and J lost 12 bases. Looked up from germline, CDR1 is MNHEY and CDR2 is SVGAGI. The CDR3 spans 12 residues. CDR3 sequence (DNA): TGTGCCAGCAGTGATTACAGGGGACCCCTCCACTTT. Translation: CASSDYRGPLHF.

A few counts support this clonotype. Here the CDR3 DNA reads TGTGCCAGCAGTCCTGGACCAACTAATGAAAAACTGTTTTTT. Amino acid sequence: CASSPGPTNEKLFF. The rearrangement uses TRBV6-5 and TRBJ1-4; D unclear. The V end lost 5 bases, the J end lost 0 bases, and 7 bases lay between the germline ends. The CDR3 sequence is 14 residues long. The V gene's germline CDR1 is MNHEY and CDR2 SVGAGI.

The chain employs TRBV27 and TRBJ1-4; 10 positions agree with TRBD1. CDR1 and CDR2 (germline): MNHEY, SMNVEV (reference sequence). V gave up 10 bases and J gave up 5 bases; unmatched junction bases: 10. CDR3 length equals 15 residues. The CDR3 sequence is CANSGTGDRNEKLFF. The CDR3 nucleotides are TGTGCCAATTCCGGGACAGGGGACCGAAATGAAAAACTGTTTTTT.

In its sample, this clonotype was seen a few times. V and J are TRBV2 and TRBJ2-3; TRBD1 might be the D (5 bases). Germline CDR1 reads SNHLY; CDR2 reads FYNNEI. The CDR3 covers 15 residues. The V end lost 4 bases, the J end lost 2 bases, and 13 bases lay between the germline ends. The CDR3 is CASSGLWGPTDTQYF. CDR3 DNA sequence: TGTGCCAGCAGTGGACTGTGGGGCCCCACAGATACGCAGTATTTT.

The chain combines TRBV2 with TRBJ1-5, with D tentatively TRBD1 (6 bases). The CDR3 has 15 amino acids. Germline V gene sequence: CDR1 SNHLY, CDR2 FYNNEI. The V end was cut by 5 bases, the J end by 3 bases, with 14 bases between. In DNA, the CDR3 is TGTGCCAGCAGTACCTCCGGGGGCTACAATCAGCCCCAGCATTTT. Translating gives CASSTSGGYNQPQHF.

The chain carries TRBV3-1 and TRBJ1-4, with 8 bases that match TRBD1. The CDR3 loop spans 15 amino acids. V was pared by 1 base and J by 7 bases, with 5 bases of the junction left unmatched. Germline assignment: CDR1 LGHDT and CDR2 YNNKEL (reference sequence). Here the CDR3 reads CASSQASTGAEKLFF. DNA for the CDR3: TGTGCCAGCAGCCAAGCTTCGACAGGGGCTGAAAAACTGTTTTTT. Variable domain in full (rest from reference TRBV3-1 and TRBJ1-4): DTAVSQTPKYLVTQMGNDKSIKCEQNLGHDTMYWYKQDSKKFLKIMFSYNNKELIINETVPNRFSPKSPDKAHLNLHINSLELGDSAVYFCASSQASTGAEKLFFGSGTQLSVL.

This chain uses TRBV6-5 with TRBJ1-1; a weak D match, TRBD1 (6 bases). The germline V and J ends were trimmed by 0 bases and 5 bases, with 13 bases remaining between them. CDR3 size: 15 residues. Germline V gene sequence: CDR1 MNHEY, CDR2 SVGAGI. The CDR3 nucleotides read TGTGCCAGCAGTTACTCTCGGGGCCAGGGGACTGAAGCTTTCTTT. Protein product: CASSYSRGQGTEAFF.

V and J are TRBV12-3 or TRBV12-4 and TRBJ1-6; D may be TRBD1 (6 bases). This CDR3 spans 13 amino acids. CDR3 DNA: TGTGTCAACAGTTTCTCAGGGGATTCACCCCTCCACTTT. Translating gives CVNSFSGDSPLHF.

V usage is TRBV29-1 and J usage is TRBJ2-7, with a tentative D call TRBD1 (5 bases). V dropped 0 bases and J dropped 6 bases, with 12 bases sitting between them. Looked up from germline, CDR1 is SQVTM and CDR2 is ANQGSEA. The length of the CDR3 is 13 residues. CDR3 loop: CSVEEGGQGEQYF. For the CDR3, the DNA is TGCAGCGTTGAAGAGGGCGGCCAGGGCGAGCAGTACTTC.

The V gene is TRBV12-3 or TRBV12-4, the J gene TRBJ1-5, with D perhaps TRBD1 (6 bases). The CDR3 is made up of 14 amino acids. Trimming shortened V by 7 bases and J by 10 bases, and 20 bases separated the two germline ends. Here the CDR3 DNA reads TGTGCCAGCACCCGGGGGGCAGGGCTGGGACCCCAGCATTTT. The encoded protein is CASTRGAGLGPQHF.

The chain joins TRBV20-1 to TRBJ1-6; D remains ambiguous. V lost 3 bases, J lost 11 bases, and 14 bases lay in between. Germline assignment: CDR1 DFQATT and CDR2 SNEGSKA (reference sequence). The CDR3 contains 13 residues. The CDR3 bases are TGCAGTGCTAGGGCCTCCCCGAGAACACCCCTCCACTTT. It is translated as CSARASPRTPLHF.

Many counts were recorded for this clonotype. In DNA form, the CDR3 reads TGTGCCAGCACCCGGAAAAGAGGGAAGGGGTCAAGCTCCTATAATTCACCCCTCCACTTT. Its protein is CASTRKRGKGSSSYNSPLHF. This chain connects TRBV6-5 to TRBJ1-6; a possible D gene is TRBD1 (5 bases). CDR1 and CDR2 from the germline V gene are MNHEY and SVGAGI. Trimming left V 7 bases short and J 0 bases short, with 25 bases between. The CDR3 sequence is 20 residues long.

This clonotype was detected only a few times. The CDR3, as DNA: TGTGCCAGCAGCCCCTGGGACAGGGGGCACGACACTGAAGCTTTCTTT. It encodes CASSPWDRGHDTEAFF. V usage is TRBV7-9 and J usage is TRBJ1-1, with 12 bases matching TRBD1. Trimming at V came to 5 bases and at J to 3 bases, leaving 7 bases not matched to a gene. This CDR3 has 16 residues. The germline V gene encodes CDR1 SEHNR and CDR2 FQNEAQ (reference sequence).

Many counts were recorded for this clonotype. The CDR3 DNA sequence: TGCAGCGGGTTAGCGGGAGGGAGGAATGAGCAGTTCTTC. It is translated as CSGLAGGRNEQFF. The chain recombines TRBV20-1 with TRBJ2-1, with 11 positions matching TRBD2. The CDR3 has 13 amino acids. Germline CDR1 and CDR2: DFQATT and SNEGSKA (reference sequence).

The V call is TRBV15, the J call TRBJ2-7; a weak D match, TRBD2 (5 bases). The CDR3 consists of 13 residues. The V and J ends lost 6 bases and 0 bases respectively, with 9 bases between them. Germline V gene data show CDR1 as LNHNV and CDR2 as YYDKDF (reference sequence). DNA of the CDR3: TGTGCCACCAGTACGGGAAGCTCCTACGAGCAGTACTTC. Amino acids: CATSTGSSYEQYF.